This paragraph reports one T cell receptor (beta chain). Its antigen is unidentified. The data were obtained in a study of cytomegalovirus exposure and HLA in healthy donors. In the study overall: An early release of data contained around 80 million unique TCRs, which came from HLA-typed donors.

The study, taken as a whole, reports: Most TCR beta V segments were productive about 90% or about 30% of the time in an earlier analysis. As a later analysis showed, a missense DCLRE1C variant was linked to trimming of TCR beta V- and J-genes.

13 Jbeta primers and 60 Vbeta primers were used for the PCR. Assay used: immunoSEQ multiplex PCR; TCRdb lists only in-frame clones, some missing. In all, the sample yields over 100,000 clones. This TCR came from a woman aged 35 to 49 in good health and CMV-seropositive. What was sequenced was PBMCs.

The CDR3 here is CASSSRVTDTQYF. CDR3 coding DNA: TGTGCCAGCAGCTCCAGGGTTACAGATACGCAGTATTTT. The chain uses TRBV5-8 and TRBJ2-3; D perhaps matches TRBD1 (5 bases). The V end lost 3 bases, the J end lost 3 bases, and 8 bases lay between the germline ends. Per the germline V gene, CDR1 is SGHTS and CDR2 is YDEGEE. There are 13 residues in the CDR3.